The subject of this entry is one T cell receptor (beta chain). What it recognizes is unknown. CDR1 is SGHRS and CDR2 is YFSETQ in the germline V gene. This CDR3 comprises 16 residues. Trimming stripped 4 bases from V and 0 bases from J, with 17 bases between. The entry originates in a study of cytomegalovirus exposure and HLA in healthy donors. Broader study findings: Among TCR beta chains, those listed as cytomegalovirus-associated numbered some 170. High sensitivity and specificity were reportedly achieved when the classifier diagnosed cytomegalovirus status.

Profiled with immunoSEQ multiplex PCR; TCRdb holds only in-frame clones, not every one. Seen here are tens of thousands of clones, roughly 97% observed once, and the top ten hold around 0.78%. The chain carries TRBV5-1 and TRBJ2-7; D possibly corresponds to TRBD2 (6 bases). The receptor was derived from a man between 18 and 29 years old in good health and CMV-seronegative. Sequencing input: PBMCs. CDR3 sequence reads: CASSPSGTQNSYEQYF. In DNA, the CDR3 is TGCGCCAGCAGCCCATCCGGGACTCAGAACTCCTACGAGCAGTACTTC.